This T cell receptor (beta chain) was obtained from a study of technical replicates of blood from a handful of donors. The data were produced by immunoSEQ multiplex PCR, yet TCRdb's version contains in-frame clones alone and is incomplete. The table shows over 90,000 clones, with 95% occurring only once. The length of the CDR3 is 16 residues. V shed 1 base and J shed 5 bases, with 18 bases lying between them. CDR1 is SGDLS, CDR2 YYNGEE, per germline. The source material was T cells isolated from PBMCs. The clonotype was recovered from a human donor in good health. This chain uses TRBV9 with TRBJ1-1, with a tentative D call TRBD1 (5 bases). In nucleotides, the CDR3 is TGTGCCAGCAGCGTAAGGGGTGACGTTAGTATAACTGAAGCTTTCTTT. Its translation is CASSVRGDVSITEAFF.